A selection of T cell receptor beta chains follows, all from one sample in a study of cytomegalovirus exposure and HLA in healthy donors. The method was immunoSEQ multiplex PCR; TCRdb's version includes in-frame clones alone and lacks a portion of them. Of tens of thousands of clones listed, 70% were seen once; the top ten hold 15% to 20%. The source material was PBMCs. These receptors were collected from a woman in her sixties or seventies in good health and CMV-seropositive. Each CDR3 is given without its conserved first and last residue.

j_call,cdr3_length,v_call,cdr3_aa
TRBJ1-2,12,TRBV6-6,ASSPQDRVYGYT
TRBJ2-7,12,TRBV7-8,ASRSRGQGYEQY
TRBJ1-3,13,TRBV6-5,ASRTDRNSGNTIY
TRBJ1-1,10,TRBV19,ASSLIGGEAF
TRBJ1-1,12,TRBV2,ASSLLDMNTEAF
TRBJ2-7,13,TRBV19,ASSKVDRGSYEQY
TRBJ2-7,14,TRBV2,ASSAPLAGVNYEQY
TRBJ2-1,14,TRBV9,ASSFPRGIFANEQF
TRBJ1-1,13,TRBV19,ASSPDSLGNTEAF
TRBJ1-2,11,TRBV19,ASSDRGNYGYT
TRBJ2-2,12,TRBV9,ASSASGNTGELF
TRBJ2-1,12,TRBV5-5,ASSYSGGPGEQF
TRBJ2-5,13,TRBV12-5,ASGTSGGAGETQY
.,13,TRBV18,ASSLESGPTYEQY
TRBJ2-5,11,TRBV11-2,ASSWDGGATQY
TRBJ2-1,13,TRBV10-3,AIAETGTGYNEQF
TRBJ2-2,13,TRBV14,ASSQWAGTTGELF
TRBJ1-2,16,TRBV7-2,ASSLGSTGTRFNYGYT
TRBJ1-2,11,TRBV10-3,ATGGQGLNGYT
TRBJ1-2,12,TRBV10-3,AISEGQGKYGYT
TRBJ2-1,17,TRBV11-2,ASSFEELAGAFSYNEQF
TRBJ2-2,10,TRBV5-5,ASTLGVGELF
TRBJ2-3,16,TRBV9,ASSARLTSGVGADTQY
TRBJ1-6,13,TRBV9,ASSPMTGIDSPLH
TRBJ1-1,10,TRBV19,ASTGMNTEAF
TRBJ1-1,13,TRBV21-1,ASSGKQGGETEAF
TRBJ2-3,11,TRBV6-5,ASSYFYTDTQY
TRBJ1-4,13,TRBV19,ASRPQGGSNEKLF
TRBJ2-1,13,TRBV9,ASSETGVSYNEQF
TRBJ2-1,10,TRBV2,ASAPQGGEQF
TRBJ1-1,12,TRBV18,ASSGTGGNTEAF
TRBJ2-7,11,TRBV4-1,ASSHGQAYEQY
TRBJ2-3,12,TRBV7-9,ARGTSGDTDTQY
TRBJ2-7,13,TRBV23-1,ASSQSGTGLPEQY
TRBJ2-7,12,TRBV9,ASSLGTGAVEQY
TRBJ1-2,15,TRBV5-6,ASSNFKPGQGGYGYT
TRBJ2-3,12,TRBV4-3,ASSQGSSTDTQY
TRBJ2-3,14,TRBV6-6,ASKTSGGAGADTQY
TRBJ2-7,11,TRBV7-2,ASSPLGRGEQY